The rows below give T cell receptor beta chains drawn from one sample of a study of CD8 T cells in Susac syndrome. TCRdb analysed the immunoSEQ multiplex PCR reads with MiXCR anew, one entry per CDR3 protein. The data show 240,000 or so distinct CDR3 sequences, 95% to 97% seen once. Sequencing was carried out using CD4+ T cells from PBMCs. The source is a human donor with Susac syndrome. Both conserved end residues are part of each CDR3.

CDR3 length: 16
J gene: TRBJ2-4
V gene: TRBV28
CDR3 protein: CASLSHGQVGMNIQYF

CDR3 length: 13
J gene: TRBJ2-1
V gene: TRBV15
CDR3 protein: CATSIRRVREQFF

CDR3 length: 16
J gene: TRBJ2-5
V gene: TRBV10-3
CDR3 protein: CAISEWGQTNEETQYF

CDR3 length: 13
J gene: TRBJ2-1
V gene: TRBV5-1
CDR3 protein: CASSPDRDNEQFF

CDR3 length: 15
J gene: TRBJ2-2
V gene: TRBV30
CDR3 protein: CALYGQNTNTGELFF

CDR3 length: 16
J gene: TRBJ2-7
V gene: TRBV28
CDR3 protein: CASSLSRLHRIHEQYF

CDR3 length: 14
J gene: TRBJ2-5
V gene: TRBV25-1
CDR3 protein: CASSETGRIETQYF

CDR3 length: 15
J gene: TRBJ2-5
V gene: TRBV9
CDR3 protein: CASSVGLQAQETQYF

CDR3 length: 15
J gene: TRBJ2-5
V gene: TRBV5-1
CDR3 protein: CASSSRPGAQETQYF

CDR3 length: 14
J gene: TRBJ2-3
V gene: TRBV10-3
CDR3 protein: CAVAGTGITDTQYF

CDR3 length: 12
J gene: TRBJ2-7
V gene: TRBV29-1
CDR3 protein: CSVVGGNYEQYF

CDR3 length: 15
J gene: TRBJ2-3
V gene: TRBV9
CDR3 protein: CASSVRADSTDTQYF

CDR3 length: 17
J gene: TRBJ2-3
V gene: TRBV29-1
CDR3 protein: CSVGGPNPAGRTDTQYF

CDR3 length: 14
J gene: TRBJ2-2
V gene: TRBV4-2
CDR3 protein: CASSTRDNTGELFF

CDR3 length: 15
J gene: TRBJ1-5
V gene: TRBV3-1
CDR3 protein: CASSPEGQAGQPQHF

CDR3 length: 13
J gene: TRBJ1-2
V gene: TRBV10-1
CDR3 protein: CASSEGHRPGYTF

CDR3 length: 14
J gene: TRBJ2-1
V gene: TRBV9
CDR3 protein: CASSAWTAYNEQFF

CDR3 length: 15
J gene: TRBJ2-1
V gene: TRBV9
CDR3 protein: CASSALTSGSNEQFF

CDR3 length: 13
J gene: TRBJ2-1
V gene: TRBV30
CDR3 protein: CASDFGRYNEQFF

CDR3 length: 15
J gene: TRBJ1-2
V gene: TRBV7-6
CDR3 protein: CASSSGRVISHGYTF

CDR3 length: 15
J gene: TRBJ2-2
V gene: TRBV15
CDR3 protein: CATSRDQGTWGELFF

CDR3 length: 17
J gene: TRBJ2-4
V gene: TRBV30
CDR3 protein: CAWSVHLSVEREKVQYF

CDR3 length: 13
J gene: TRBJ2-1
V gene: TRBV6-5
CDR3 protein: CASTLMGQKEQFF

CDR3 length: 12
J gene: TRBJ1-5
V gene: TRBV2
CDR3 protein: CASSGENGPQHF

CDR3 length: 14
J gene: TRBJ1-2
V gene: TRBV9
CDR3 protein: CASRELKNANGYTF

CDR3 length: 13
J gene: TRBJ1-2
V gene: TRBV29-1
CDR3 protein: CSVEPPTLYGYTF

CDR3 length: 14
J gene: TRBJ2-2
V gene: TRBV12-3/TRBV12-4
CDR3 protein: CASSLDRNTGELFF

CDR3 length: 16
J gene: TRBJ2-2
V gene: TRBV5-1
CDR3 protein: CASRSSFTGSTGELFF

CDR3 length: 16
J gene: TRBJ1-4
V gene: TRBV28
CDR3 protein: CASSWDGTGSNEKLFF

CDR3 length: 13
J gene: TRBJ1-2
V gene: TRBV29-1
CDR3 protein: CSVAPGLGYGYTF

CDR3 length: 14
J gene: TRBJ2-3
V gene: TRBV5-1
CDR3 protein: CASSSGTVGDTQYF

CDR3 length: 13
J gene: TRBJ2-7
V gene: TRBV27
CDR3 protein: CASSGHVAYEQYF

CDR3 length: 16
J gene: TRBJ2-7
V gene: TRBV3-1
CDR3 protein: CASRGRISGSSYEQYF

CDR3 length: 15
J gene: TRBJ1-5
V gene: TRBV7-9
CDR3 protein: CASSFDRGINQPQHF

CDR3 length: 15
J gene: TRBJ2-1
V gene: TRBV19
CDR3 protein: CASSPGQGTYNEQFF

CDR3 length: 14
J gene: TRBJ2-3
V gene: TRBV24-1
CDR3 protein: CATSAGLAVDTQYF

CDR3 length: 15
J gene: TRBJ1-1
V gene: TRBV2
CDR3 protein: CASSDMTGGYTEAFF

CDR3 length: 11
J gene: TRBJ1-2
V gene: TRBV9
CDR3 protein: CASSVRQVPLF

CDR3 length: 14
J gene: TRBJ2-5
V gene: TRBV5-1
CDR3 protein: CASKVSGGVETQYF

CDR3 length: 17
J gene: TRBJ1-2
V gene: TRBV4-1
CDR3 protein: CASSHDPSQSTFYGYTF

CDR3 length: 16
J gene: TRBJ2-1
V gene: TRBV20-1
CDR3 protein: CSARRLAGGPPDEQFF

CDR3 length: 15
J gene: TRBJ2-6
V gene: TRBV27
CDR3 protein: CASSLGSTGANVLTF

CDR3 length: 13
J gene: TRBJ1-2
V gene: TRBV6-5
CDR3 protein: CASSYGTGLGYTF

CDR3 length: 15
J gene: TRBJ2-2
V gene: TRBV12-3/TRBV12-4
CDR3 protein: CASSEDRWDTGELFF

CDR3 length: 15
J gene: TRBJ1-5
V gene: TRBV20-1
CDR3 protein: CSAPHGTGANQPQHF

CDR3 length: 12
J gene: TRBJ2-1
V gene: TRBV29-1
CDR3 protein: CSAWRGQNEQFF

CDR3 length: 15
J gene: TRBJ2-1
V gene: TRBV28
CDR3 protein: CASSLRRSSYNEQFF

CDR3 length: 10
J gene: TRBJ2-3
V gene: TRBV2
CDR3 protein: CASMADTQYF

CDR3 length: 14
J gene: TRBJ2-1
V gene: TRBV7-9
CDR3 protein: CASSSGGPPNEQFF